These 6 T cell receptor beta chains share one sample of origin, sequenced in a study of identifying expanded T cells in peripheral blood. Libraries were prepared by immunoSEQ multiplex PCR; TCRdb keeps only in-frame clonotypes and omits some of them. Here the sample spans about 90,000 clones, roughly 88% being singletons. The sample comprised blood. Source of these receptors: a person aged 18 to 70 in good health.

This chain uses TRBV19 with TRBJ2-6; D is unclear. This CDR3 spans 15 amino acids. CDR1 and CDR2 (germline): LNHDA, SQIVND (reference sequence). V shed 6 bases and J shed 0 bases, with 9 bases lying between them. The CDR3 reads CASRGVDSGANVLTF. Here the CDR3 DNA reads TGTGCCAGTAGGGGCGTCGACTCTGGGGCCAACGTCCTGACTTTC.

V usage is TRBV6-5 and J usage is TRBJ1-4; D not certain. There are 11 residues in the CDR3. V lost 7 bases, J lost 8 bases, and 8 bases lay in between. Germline CDR1 MNHEY, CDR2 SVGAGI. CDR3 protein: CASKQREKLFF. The CDR3 nucleotides are TGTGCCAGCAAACAGAGAGAAAAACTGTTTTTT.

V gene TRBV11-3 combines with J gene TRBJ2-7, with unresolved D. V was pared by 6 bases and J by 3 bases, with 12 bases between. The length of the CDR3 is 13 residues. Germline V gene data show CDR1 as SGHNT and CDR2 as YENEEA. CDR3 sequence: CASRRLDDYEQYF. Written as DNA, the CDR3 is TGTGCCAGCAGGCGCCTGGATGACTACGAGCAGTACTTC.

Turning to this clone: The CDR3 does not end in the conserved phenylalanine or tryptophan, so this is likely a read error. The DNA is omitted, as the CDR3 cannot be located on it reliably, and the CDR3 follows TCRdb's listing. This rearrangement joins TRBV10-2 to TRBJ2-7; the table's D call, TRBD2, was not checked against the DNA. The CDR3 has 9 amino acids, counting both end residues. The germline gives CDR1 WSHSY, CDR2 SAAADI. CDR3: CASSESTAG.

The chain carries TRBV5-1 and TRBJ2-7; possible D gene TRBD2, 5 bases. Trimming pared 7 bases from V and 4 bases from J, leaving 18 bases between. The CDR3 has 14 amino acids. CDR1 SGHRS and CDR2 YFSETQ come from the germline V gene. CDR3 sequence: CASAGGGLRYEQYF. The CDR3, as DNA: TGCGCCAGCGCAGGTGGAGGCCTCCGGTACGAGCAGTACTTC.

The chain has TRBV5-1 and TRBJ1-5; 10 bases agree with TRBD1. The CDR3 spans 16 residues. V shed 0 bases, J shed 1 base, and the junction held 1 base outside the gene matches. CDR1 and CDR2 (germline): SGHRS, YFSETQ. The CDR3 reads CASSLGGQGSNQPQHF. Written as DNA, the CDR3 is TGCGCCAGCAGCTTGGGGGGACAGGGGAGCAATCAGCCCCAGCATTTT.